The TCR beta chain described here comes from a study of T-cell memory formation after mild COVID-19. Study context: In these data, TCR clusters were largely donor specific. Study observations and caveats: Shrinking CD4+ clones were chiefly CM and EM; CD8+ ones were chiefly EMRA. That cross-reactive memory joined was suggested by some responding clones appearing in pre-infection memory. CD4/CD8 balance held among clones contracting day 15 to 85, and later expanders leaned CD4+.

TCRdb re-analysed the 5' RACE reads in MiXCR, keeping a single row per CDR3 protein. The profile shows about 560,000 distinct CDR3 sequences, 15% to 20% of them singletons. In its sample, this clonotype was seen a few times. Its specificity is not known. The CDR3 is made up of 15 amino acids. V lost 4 bases and J lost 5, with 14 bases in between. In germline, CDR1 is KGHDR, CDR2 SFDVKD. Sequencing was done on a sample of PBMCs or a T cell subset sorted from them (not recorded which). This chain joins TRBV24-1 and TRBJ1-5; D call uncertain. The clonotype was recovered from an adult woman who had mild COVID-19 (a few samples of this study predate the infection). Cell type and time point are not known. For the CDR3, the DNA is TGTGCCACCAGTGAGTCGGGTGGAGCTTATCAGCCCCAGCATTTT. Its translation is CATSESGGAYQPQHF.